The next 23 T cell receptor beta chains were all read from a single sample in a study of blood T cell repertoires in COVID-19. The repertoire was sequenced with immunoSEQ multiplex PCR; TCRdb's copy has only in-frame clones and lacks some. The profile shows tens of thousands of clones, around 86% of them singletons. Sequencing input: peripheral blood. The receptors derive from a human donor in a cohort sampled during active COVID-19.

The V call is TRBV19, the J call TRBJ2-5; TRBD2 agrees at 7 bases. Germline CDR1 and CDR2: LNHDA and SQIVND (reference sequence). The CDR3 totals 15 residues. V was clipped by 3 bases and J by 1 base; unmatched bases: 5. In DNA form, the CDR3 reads TGTGCCAGTAGTATTAAGGGGAGGGCCCAAGAGACCCAGTACTTC. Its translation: CASSIKGRAQETQYF.

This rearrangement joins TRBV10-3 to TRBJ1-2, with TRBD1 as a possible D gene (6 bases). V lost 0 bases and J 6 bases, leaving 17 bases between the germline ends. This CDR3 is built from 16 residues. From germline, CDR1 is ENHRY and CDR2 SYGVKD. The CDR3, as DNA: TGTGCCATCAGTGAGTCGACTACTGACAGGCAGGATGGCTACACCTTC. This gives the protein CAISESTTDRQDGYTF.

For the CDR3, the DNA is TGTGCCACCAGTGACCCCGACACCGGTGGCTACGAGCAGTACTTC. Translating it yields CATSDPDTGGYEQYF. The V and J genes are TRBV24-1 and TRBJ2-7; unclear D gene. The germline V and J ends were trimmed by 4 bases and 3 bases, with 15 bases remaining between them. CDR3 length: 15 amino acids. Germline V CDR1 and CDR2: KGHDR, SFDVKD.

For the CDR3, the DNA is TGTGCCAGCAGCCTTGGGACAGACTATGGCTACACCTTC. Translating gives CASSLGTDYGYTF. The genes are TRBV5-6 and TRBJ1-2; TRBD1 aligns across 7 bases. V dropped 4 bases and J dropped 3; count of bases not matched to a gene: 3. Germline V CDR1 and CDR2: SGHDT, YYEEEE. The CDR3 has 13 amino acids.

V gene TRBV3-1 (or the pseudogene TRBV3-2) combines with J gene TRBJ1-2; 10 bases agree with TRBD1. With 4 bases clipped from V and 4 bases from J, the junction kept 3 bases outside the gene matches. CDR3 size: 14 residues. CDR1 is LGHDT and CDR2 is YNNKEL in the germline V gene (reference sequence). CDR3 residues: CASSLTGGFYGYTF. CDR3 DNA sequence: TGTGCCAGCAGCCTGACAGGGGGCTTCTATGGCTACACCTTC.

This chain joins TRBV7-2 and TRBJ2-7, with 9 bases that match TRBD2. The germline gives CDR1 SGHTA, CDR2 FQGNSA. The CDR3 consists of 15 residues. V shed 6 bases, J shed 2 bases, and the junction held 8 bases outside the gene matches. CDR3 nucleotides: TGTGCCAGCAGGGAACGACTAGCGGCGGCCTACGAGCAGTACTTC. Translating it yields CASRERLAAAYEQYF. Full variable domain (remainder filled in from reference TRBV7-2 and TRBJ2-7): GAGVSQSPSNKVTEKGKDVELRCDPISGHTALYWYRQSLGQGLEFLIYFQGNSAPDKSGLPSDRFSAERTGGSVSTLTIQRTQQEDSAVYLCASRERLAAAYEQYFGPGTRLTVT.

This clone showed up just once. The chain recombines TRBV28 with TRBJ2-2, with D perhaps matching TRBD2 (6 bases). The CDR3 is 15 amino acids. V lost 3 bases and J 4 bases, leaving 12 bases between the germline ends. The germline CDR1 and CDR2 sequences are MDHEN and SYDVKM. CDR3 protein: CASSLGGLSTGELFF. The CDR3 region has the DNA TGTGCCAGCAGTTTGGGGGGATTGAGCACCGGGGAGCTGTTTTTT.

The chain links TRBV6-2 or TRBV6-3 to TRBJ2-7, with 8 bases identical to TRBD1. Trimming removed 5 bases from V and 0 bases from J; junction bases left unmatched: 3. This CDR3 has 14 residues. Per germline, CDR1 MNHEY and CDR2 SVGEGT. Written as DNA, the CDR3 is TGTGCCAGCAGTGGCGACAGGGGCTCCTACGAGCAGTACTTC. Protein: CASSGDRGSYEQYF.

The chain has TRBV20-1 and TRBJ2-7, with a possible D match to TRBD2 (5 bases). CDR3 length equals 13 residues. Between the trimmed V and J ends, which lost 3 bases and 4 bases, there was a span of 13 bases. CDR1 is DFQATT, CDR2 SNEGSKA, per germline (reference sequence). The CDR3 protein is CSASHGRAYEQYF. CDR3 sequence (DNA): TGCAGTGCTAGTCATGGGCGGGCTTACGAGCAGTACTTC.

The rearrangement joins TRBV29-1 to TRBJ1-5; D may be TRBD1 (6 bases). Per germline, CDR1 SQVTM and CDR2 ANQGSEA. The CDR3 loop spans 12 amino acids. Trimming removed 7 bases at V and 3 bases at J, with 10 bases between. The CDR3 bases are TGCAGCGCCGGGACACCCAATCAGCCCCAGCATTTT. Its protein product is CSAGTPNQPQHF.

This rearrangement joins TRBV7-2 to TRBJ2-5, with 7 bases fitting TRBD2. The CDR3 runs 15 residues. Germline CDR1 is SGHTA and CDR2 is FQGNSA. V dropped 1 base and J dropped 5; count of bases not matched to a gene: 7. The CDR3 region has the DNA TGTGCCAGCAGCTTAGTGGGGGAGGGCCTTGAGACCCAGTACTTC. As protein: CASSLVGEGLETQYF. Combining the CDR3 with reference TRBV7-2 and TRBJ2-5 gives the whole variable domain GAGVSQSPSNKVTEKGKDVELRCDPISGHTALYWYRQSLGQGLEFLIYFQGNSAPDKSGLPSDRFSAERTGGSVSTLTIQRTQQEDSAVYLCASSLVGEGLETQYFGPGTRLLVL.

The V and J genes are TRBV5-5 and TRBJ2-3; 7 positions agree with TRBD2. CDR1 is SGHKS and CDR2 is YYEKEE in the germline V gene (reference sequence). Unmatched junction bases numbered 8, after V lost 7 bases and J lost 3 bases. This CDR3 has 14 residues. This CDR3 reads CASERGGITDTQYF. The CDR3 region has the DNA TGTGCCAGCGAGAGGGGAGGGATTACAGATACGCAGTATTTT.

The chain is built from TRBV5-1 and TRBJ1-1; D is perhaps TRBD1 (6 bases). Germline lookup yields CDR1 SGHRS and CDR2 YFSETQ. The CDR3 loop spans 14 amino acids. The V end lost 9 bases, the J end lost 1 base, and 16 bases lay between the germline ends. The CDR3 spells CATSPGHKNTEAFF. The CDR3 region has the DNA TGCGCCACCTCACCGGGACATAAGAACACTGAAGCTTTCTTT.

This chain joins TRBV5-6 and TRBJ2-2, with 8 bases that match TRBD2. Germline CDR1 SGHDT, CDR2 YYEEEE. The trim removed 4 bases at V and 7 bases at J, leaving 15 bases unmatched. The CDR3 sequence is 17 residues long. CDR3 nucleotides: TGTGCCAGCAGCCACCTCCCCGGGACTAGATTGGGCGGGGAGCTGTTTTTT. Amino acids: CASSHLPGTRLGGELFF. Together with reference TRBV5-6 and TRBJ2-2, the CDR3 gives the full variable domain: DAGVTQSPTHLIKTRGQQVTLRCSPKSGHDTVSWYQQALGQGPQFIFQYYEEEERQRGNFPDRFSGHQFPNYSSELNVNALLLGDSALYLCASSHLPGTRLGGELFFGEGSRLTVL.

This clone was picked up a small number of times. The CDR3 sequence: CASSRGTGGFNEQYF. The DNA for the CDR3 is TGTGCCAGCAGCCGCGGGACAGGGGGCTTTAACGAGCAGTACTTC. The V and J genes are TRBV3-1 (or the pseudogene TRBV3-2) and TRBJ2-7; the match to TRBD1 covers 12 bases. Germline CDR1 reads LGHDT; CDR2 reads YNNKEL (reference sequence). The CDR3 runs 15 residues. Trimming cost V 4 bases and J 5 bases; bases outside gene matches: 6.

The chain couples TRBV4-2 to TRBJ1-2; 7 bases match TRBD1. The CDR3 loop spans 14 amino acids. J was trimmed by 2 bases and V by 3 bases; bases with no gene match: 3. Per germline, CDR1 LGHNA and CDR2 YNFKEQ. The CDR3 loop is CASSQDRINYGYTF. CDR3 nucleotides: TGTGCCAGCAGCCAGGACAGGATAAACTATGGCTACACCTTC.

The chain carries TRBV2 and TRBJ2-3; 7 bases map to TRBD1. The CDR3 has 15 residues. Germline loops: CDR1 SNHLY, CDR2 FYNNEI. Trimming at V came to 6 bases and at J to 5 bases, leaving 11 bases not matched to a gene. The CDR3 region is CASSPLRGREDTQYF. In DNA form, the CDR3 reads TGTGCCAGCAGCCCTCTGAGGGGGCGAGAAGATACGCAGTATTTT.

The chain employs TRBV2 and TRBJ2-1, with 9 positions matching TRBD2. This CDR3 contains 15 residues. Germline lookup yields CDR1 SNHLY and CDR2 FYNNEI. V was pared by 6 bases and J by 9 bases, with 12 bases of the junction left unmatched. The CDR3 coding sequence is TGTGCCAGCAGGAGGCTAGCGGGAACTCTGGGTGAGCAGTTCTTC. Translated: CASRRLAGTLGEQFF.

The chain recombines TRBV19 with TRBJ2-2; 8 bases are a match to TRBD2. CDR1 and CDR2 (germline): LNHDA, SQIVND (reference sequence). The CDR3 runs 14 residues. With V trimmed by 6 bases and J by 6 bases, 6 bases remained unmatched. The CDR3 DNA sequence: TGTGCCAGTAGCCGGGGGGGCGGACCCGGGGAGCTGTTTTTT. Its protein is CASSRGGGPGELFF.

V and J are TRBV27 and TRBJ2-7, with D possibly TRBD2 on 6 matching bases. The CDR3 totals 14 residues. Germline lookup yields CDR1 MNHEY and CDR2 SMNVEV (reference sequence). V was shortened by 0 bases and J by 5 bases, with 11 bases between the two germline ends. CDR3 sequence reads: CASSLSPGAHEQYF. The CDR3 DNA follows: TGTGCCAGCAGTTTATCTCCGGGAGCGCACGAGCAGTACTTC.

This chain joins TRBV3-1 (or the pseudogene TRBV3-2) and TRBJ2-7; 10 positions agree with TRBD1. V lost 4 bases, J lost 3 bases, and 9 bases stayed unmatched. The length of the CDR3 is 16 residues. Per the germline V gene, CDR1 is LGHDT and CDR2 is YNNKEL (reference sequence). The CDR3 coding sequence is TGTGCCAGCAGCCGTCCGACAGGGGGCAAAGTCTACGAGCAGTACTTC. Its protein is CASSRPTGGKVYEQYF.

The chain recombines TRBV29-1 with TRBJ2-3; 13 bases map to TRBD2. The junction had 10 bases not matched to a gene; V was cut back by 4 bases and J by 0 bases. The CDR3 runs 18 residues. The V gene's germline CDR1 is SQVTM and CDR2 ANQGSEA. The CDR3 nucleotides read TGCAGCGTTGGACTAGCGGGAGGCCTATACTCTAGCACAGATACGCAGTATTTT. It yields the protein CSVGLAGGLYSSTDTQYF.

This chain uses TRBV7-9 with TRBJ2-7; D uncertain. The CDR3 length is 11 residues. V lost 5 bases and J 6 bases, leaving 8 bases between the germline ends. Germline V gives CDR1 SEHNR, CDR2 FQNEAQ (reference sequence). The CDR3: CASSLATEQYF. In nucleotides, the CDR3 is TGTGCCAGCAGCCTGGCCACCGAGCAGTACTTC.